What follows are 9 T cell receptor beta chains derived from one specimen sequenced in a study of T cells in Graves' hyperthyroidism and ophthalmopathy. Amplification of TCR beta CDR3 regions was performed using RNA transcripts as template. Using the HTBI primer set, a first-round RT-PCR was run on the TCR CDR3. TCRdb passed the multiplex PCR reads through MiXCR, listing each CDR3 protein once. The sample yields 550,000 to 650,000 distinct CDR3 sequences, less than 15% seen once. Sequenced material: blood. These receptor sequences come from a woman aged 40-49 years with Graves' hyperthyroidism.

This clonotype was seen ten or more times. The chain recombines TRBV6-1 with TRBJ1-3, with D possibly TRBD1 on 5 matching bases. This CDR3 spans 20 amino acids. V was shortened by 1 base and J by 1 base, with 23 bases between the two germline ends. CDR1 is MNHNS, CDR2 SASEGT, per germline. The CDR3 loop reads CASSEGENTSPGGSGNTIYF. CDR3 coding DNA: TGTGCCAGCAGTGAAGGCGAGAATACATCCCCGGGGGGGTCTGGAAACACCATATATTTT.

This clonotype was detected many times. The gene calls are TRBV15 and TRBJ1-1; D is unresolved. Trimming pared 1 base from V and 2 bases from J, leaving 8 bases between. Germline V CDR1 and CDR2: LNHNV, YYDKDF (reference sequence). The CDR3 length is 14 residues. The CDR3 coding sequence is TGTGCCACCAGCAGAGTCAGGACTAACACTGAAGCTTTCTTT. Protein sequence: CATSRVRTNTEAFF.

This CDR3 reads CASSMGGTGVYGYTF. The CDR3 region has the DNA TGTGCCAGCAGTATGGGGGGGACAGGGGTCTATGGCTACACCTTC. V gene TRBV28 combines with J gene TRBJ1-2; TRBD1 agrees at 10 bases. V trimming: 5 bases; J trimming: 4 bases; junction bases outside the gene matches: 7. Germline assignment: CDR1 MDHEN and CDR2 SYDVKM. The CDR3 is 15 residues long.

J is TRBJ2-2 and V is TRBV19; TRBD2 aligns across 12 bases. From germline, CDR1 is LNHDA and CDR2 SQIVND (reference sequence). CDR3 length: 17 amino acids. V lost 6 bases to trimming and J lost 5 bases; unmatched junction nucleotides: 10. Written as DNA, the CDR3 is TGTGCCAGTAGCAAAACTAGCGGGAGGATTGGGACCGGGGAGCTGTTTTTT. Protein sequence: CASSKTSGRIGTGELFF.

The chain recombines TRBV5-4 with TRBJ2-3, with D possibly being TRBD1 (5 bases). V lost 0 bases and J lost 1, with 15 bases in between. From germline, CDR1 is SGHNT and CDR2 YYREEE (reference sequence). CDR3 length equals 17 residues. CDR3 sequence reads: CASSLVSRAGGTDTQYF. The CDR3 DNA sequence: TGTGCCAGCAGCTTGGTATCCAGGGCCGGAGGCACAGATACGCAGTATTTT.

A few counts support this clonotype. V gene TRBV6-5 combines with J gene TRBJ1-2; TRBD1 aligns across 8 bases. Trimming at V came to 4 bases and at J to 9 bases, leaving 7 bases not matched to a gene. CDR1 and CDR2 (germline): MNHEY, SVGAGI. This CDR3 is 13 amino acids long. The CDR3 sequence is CASSSGQGRSYTF. DNA for the CDR3: TGTGCCAGCAGTTCCGGACAGGGTAGGAGCTACACCTTC.

This clonotype was observed many times. The V gene is TRBV20-1, the J gene TRBJ1-1; 10 bases match TRBD1. The CDR3 spans 13 residues. Losses at the gene ends were 5 bases for V and 4 bases for J; bases not matched to a gene: 4. The germline V gene has CDR1 DFQATT and CDR2 SNEGSKA (reference sequence). CDR3 in amino acids: CSADRDRGTEAFF. The CDR3 nucleotides read TGCAGTGCTGACCGGGACAGGGGCACTGAAGCTTTCTTT.

This clonotype was counted many times. This chain links TRBV10-3 with TRBJ2-7; TRBD1 matches 8 bases. The V gene end was trimmed by 5 bases and the J gene end by 3 bases; junction bases not matched to a gene: 6. This CDR3 is 14 amino acids long. Looked up from germline, CDR1 is ENHRY and CDR2 is SYGVKD. The CDR3 reads CAISRGQELYEQYF. The CDR3 nucleotides are TGTGCCATCAGTAGGGGACAGGAGCTCTACGAGCAGTACTTC.

The chain employs TRBV29-1 and TRBJ2-1, with a weak D call TRBD2 (6 bases). V gave up 6 bases and J gave up 9 bases, with 21 bases separating them. The CDR3 runs 14 residues. Germline-derived CDR1 and CDR2 are SQVTM and ANQGSEA. Here the CDR3 DNA reads TGCAGCGTGGCCACTAGCACTCTCATGAGTGAGCAGTTCTTC. Amino acid sequence: CSVATSTLMSEQFF.